A selection of T cell receptor beta chains follows, all from one sample in a study of healthy donors' naive CD4 and CD8 T cells. A single record per CDR3 protein comes from TCRdb applying MiXCR to the reads. The sample contains about 200,000 distinct CDR3 sequences, around 70% of which appear only once. The source material was naive CD4+ and CD8+ T cells sorted from blood, pooled from several donors. The source is a pool of human donors in good health; the sample pools cells from several healthy donors. The CDR3 runs from the conserved cysteine through the conserved F or W. A D gene is named only where the DNA matches it firmly. Where a row states a size, it is once, few, many or the class of an expanded clone; other rows omit it.

CDR3aa,CDR3nt,len,abundance,d_gene,v_gene,j_gene
CAWSKQGLRGNIQYF,TGTGCCTGGAGTAAACAGGGGCTACGGGGAAACATTCAGTACTTC,15,NA,TRBD1,TRBV30,TRBJ2-4
CASSQAIYGEQFF,TGCGCCAGCAGCCAGGCCATTTACGGTGAGCAGTTCTTC,13,once,NA,TRBV4-1,TRBJ2-1
CSVWGTAGHEQYF,TGCAGCGTGTGGGGAACAGCCGGGCACGAGCAGTACTTC,13,NA,NA,TRBV29-1,TRBJ2-7
CASSFTFSGANVLTF,TGTGCCAGCAGCTTTACATTCTCTGGGGCCAACGTCCTGACTTTC,15,NA,NA,TRBV11-1,TRBJ2-6
CASSIRTGLVTEAFF,TGCGCCAGCAGCATCCGGACAGGGTTAGTCACTGAAGCTTTCTTT,15,NA,TRBD1,TRBV5-1,TRBJ1-1
CASRETLDTQYF,TGTGCCAGCAGGGAGACCTTAGATACGCAGTATTTT,12,NA,NA,TRBV11-2,TRBJ2-3
CASGYQDRFNQPQHF,TGTGCCAGCGGGTATCAGGACAGGTTTAATCAGCCCCAGCATTTT,15,NA,TRBD1,TRBV6-6,TRBJ1-5
CASIPGQGGTEAFF,TGTGCCAGCATCCCTGGACAGGGGGGAACTGAAGCTTTCTTT,14,NA,TRBD1,TRBV27,TRBJ1-1
CASSLPSGINEQFF,TGCGCCAGCAGCTTGCCGAGCGGGATAAATGAGCAGTTCTTC,14,NA,TRBD2,TRBV5-1,TRBJ2-1
CSVEPQGALNTEAFF,TGCAGCGTTGAACCCCAGGGGGCCTTGAACACTGAAGCTTTCTTT,15,NA,TRBD1,TRBV29-1,TRBJ1-1
CASSFQGRRNYGYTF,TGTGCCAGCAGTTTTCAGGGTCGACGTAACTATGGCTACACCTTC,15,NA,NA,TRBV6-5,TRBJ1-2
CASSPRGILNTEAFF,TGTGCCAGCAGTCCCCGGGGGATCTTGAACACTGAAGCTTTCTTT,15,NA,NA,TRBV12-3/TRBV12-4,TRBJ1-1
CSARDRGGSTDTQYF,TGCAGTGCTAGAGATCGGGGCGGGAGCACAGATACGCAGTATTTT,15,NA,NA,TRBV20-1,TRBJ2-3
CSVTGPDGYTF,TGCAGCGTTACAGGGCCGGATGGCTACACCTTC,11,few,NA,TRBV29-1,TRBJ1-2
CASSYLPPGQEYFF,TGTGCCAGCAGTTACCTACCCCCGGGACAGGAGTATTTCTTT,14,NA,TRBD1,TRBV6-5,TRBJ1-1
CSVEGGVSYEQYF,TGCAGCGTTGAAGGCGGGGTGAGTTACGAGCAGTACTTC,13,NA,NA,TRBV29-1,TRBJ2-7
CASRLYGNTEAFF,TGTGCCAGCAGACTTTACGGGAACACTGAAGCCTTCTTT,13,NA,NA,TRBV27,TRBJ1-1
CASSRGTVYGYTF,TGTGCCAGCAGCCGAGGGACAGTCTATGGCTACACCTTC,13,NA,TRBD1,TRBV27,TRBJ1-2
CASSSGLAGETQYF,TGTGCCAGTAGTTCAGGACTAGCGGGAGAGACCCAGTACTTC,14,NA,TRBD2,TRBV19,TRBJ2-5
CASSLYGGLTYEQYF,TGTGCCAGCAGTTTATATGGGGGATTAACCTACGAGCAGTACTTC,15,NA,NA,TRBV6-5,TRBJ2-7
CASSPMARDNEQFF,TGTGCCAGCAGTCCTATGGCCAGGGATAATGAGCAGTTCTTC,14,NA,NA,TRBV11-1,TRBJ2-1
CASSQPWRDQETQYF,TGTGCCAGCTCGCAACCTTGGCGGGACCAAGAGACCCAGTACTTC,15,NA,NA,TRBV12-3/TRBV12-4,TRBJ2-5
CVSRRKMGSWGYTF,TGTGTCAGCAGGCGTAAAATGGGGTCCTGGGGCTACACCTTC,14,NA,NA,TRBV5-6,TRBJ1-2
CSASSTGLGTEAFF,TGCAGTGCTAGCTCCACAGGGTTGGGCACTGAAGCTTTCTTT,14,NA,NA,TRBV20-1,TRBJ1-1
CASSRLDRSYEQYF,TGTGCCAGCTCACGACTGGACAGGAGCTACGAGCAGTACTTC,14,NA,TRBD1,TRBV18,TRBJ2-7
CASSLTQILNTEAFF,TGTGCCAGCAGTTTAACCCAGATCCTGAACACTGAAGCTTTCTTT,15,NA,NA,TRBV27,TRBJ1-1
CASSRQWGTEAFF,TGTGCCAGCAGCCGGCAGTGGGGCACTGAAGCCTTCTTT,13,NA,NA,TRBV6-5,TRBJ1-1
CASSLWPGSSEQFF,TGTGCCAGCAGTTTATGGCCGGGATCTTCCGAGCAGTTCTTC,14,NA,NA,TRBV27,TRBJ2-1
CASTSWTADNSPLHF,TGTGCCAGCACGAGTTGGACAGCTGATAATTCACCCCTCCACTTT,15,NA,NA,TRBV12-3/TRBV12-4,TRBJ1-6
CASTAGLMVEQFF,TGTGCCAGCACCGCAGGACTAATGGTTGAGCAGTTCTTC,13,once,NA,TRBV5-5,TRBJ2-1
CASSLRQGLRAIQYF,TGTGCCAGCAGCTTGCGCCAGGGCCTTAGGGCCATTCAGTACTTC,15,few,NA,TRBV5-5,TRBJ2-4
CASSLGGAGGLTDTQYF,TGCGCCAGCAGCTTGGGTGGAGCGGGGGGCCTCACAGATACGCAGTATTTT,17,few,TRBD2,TRBV5-1,TRBJ2-3
CASSGRGGGYGYTF,TGTGCCAGCAGTGGACGAGGGGGTGGCTATGGCTACACCTTC,14,NA,NA,TRBV6-5,TRBJ1-2
CASSLDFGRGPYNEQFF,TGTGCCAGCAGCTTAGATTTTGGGAGGGGCCCCTACAATGAGCAGTTCTTC,17,NA,TRBD2,TRBV11-2,TRBJ2-1
CASSFSSLPGVYEQYF,TGTGCCAGCAGCTTCAGTAGTCTACCGGGAGTCTACGAGCAGTACTTC,16,NA,NA,TRBV5-6,TRBJ2-7
CSVALAGGSETQYF,TGCAGCGTTGCCCTAGCGGGAGGTAGTGAGACCCAGTACTTC,14,NA,TRBD2,TRBV29-1,TRBJ2-5
CSVGRTSGINEQFF,TGCAGCGTTGGCAGGACTAGCGGGATCAATGAGCAGTTCTTC,14,NA,TRBD2,TRBV29-1,TRBJ2-1
CASSTLQGQSYNEQFF,TGTGCCAGTAGTACCCTACAGGGCCAATCCTACAATGAGCAGTTCTTC,16,few,NA,TRBV19,TRBJ2-1
CSVEDQGAPYEQYF,TGCAGCGTTGAAGACCAGGGGGCTCCCTACGAGCAGTACTTC,14,NA,TRBD1,TRBV29-1,TRBJ2-7
CASTLRQSGTSTGELFF,TGTGCCAGCACCTTAAGACAGTCCGGGACTAGCACCGGGGAGCTGTTTTTT,17,NA,TRBD2,TRBV6-1,TRBJ2-2
CALGDSSNQPQHF,TGTGCGTTAGGGGACTCAAGCAATCAGCCCCAGCATTTT,13,NA,NA,TRBV7-8,TRBJ1-5
CASSLIAQNSNQPQHF,TGTGCCAGCAGCTTGATCGCTCAGAATAGCAATCAGCCCCAGCATTTT,16,NA,NA,TRBV5-6,TRBJ1-5
CASSSGPDYEQYF,TGTGCCAGCAGCTCGGGACCGGACTACGAGCAGTACTTC,13,NA,NA,TRBV5-5,TRBJ2-7
CASSLEVTAETQYF,TGTGCCAGCAGCTTGGAGGTGACAGCGGAGACCCAGTACTTC,14,few,NA,TRBV5-6,TRBJ2-5
CASSFLGSLYGYTF,TGTGCCAGCAGTTTCCTAGGGTCTCTCTATGGCTACACCTTC,14,NA,NA,TRBV27,TRBJ1-2
CASSRVTTNEQFF,TGTGCCAGTAGTAGGGTCACTACCAATGAGCAGTTCTTC,13,NA,NA,TRBV19,TRBJ2-1
CASILDGKSYNEQFF,TGTGCCAGCATACTGGATGGGAAAAGCTACAATGAGCAGTTCTTC,15,NA,NA,TRBV5-6,TRBJ2-1
CAARPGTGDEQYF,TGTGCCGCCCGACCCGGGACAGGGGACGAGCAGTACTTC,13,NA,TRBD1,TRBV15,TRBJ2-7